The following is a T cell receptor (beta chain) sequence with its context. This sample was taken from a study of CD8 T cells in Susac syndrome. Sequencing of TCR beta covered CD8+ and CD4+ T cells obtained from blood. The multiple sclerosis control group comprised treatment-naive patients with stable or active relapsing-remitting disease. V lost 0 bases and J 10 bases, leaving 21 bases between the germline ends. CDR3 size: 15 residues. CDR1 DFQATT and CDR2 SNEGSKA come from the germline V gene (reference sequence). An input of roughly 0.45 to 1 ug of RNA was subjected to reverse transcription using random hexamers. TCR beta CDR3 was amplified by immunoSEQ multiplex PCR. This amplification extended across 54 Vbeta and 13 Jbeta segments. TCRdb analysed the immunoSEQ multiplex PCR reads with MiXCR anew, one entry per CDR3 protein. The sample contains roughly 150,000 distinct CDR3 sequences, around 96% of which appear only once.

This rearrangement joins TRBV20-1 to TRBJ1-1; D might be TRBD1 (5 bases). The sequencing input was CD8+ T cells from PBMCs. This clonotype originated in a human donor with multiple sclerosis. The CDR3 protein is CSARDPLQVGVPAFF. For the CDR3, the DNA is TGCAGTGCTAGAGATCCGTTACAGGTTGGTGTTCCAGCTTTCTTT.